This T cell receptor (beta chain) was recovered during a study of regulatory T cells in long-lasting Graves disease. Study details: Less than 3 months of antithyroid drugs had been taken by newly diagnosed Graves' patients. General study points: Exclusively peripheral blood, rather than thyroid tissue, was studied.

Time point defined: newly diagnosed GD, antithyroid drugs for less than 3 months. PBMC-extracted RNA yielded the TCR library. The germline CDR1 and CDR2 sequences are MNHEY and SMNVEV (reference sequence). The CDR3 is 14 residues long. The V and J ends lost 8 bases and 0 bases respectively, with 11 bases between them. With iRepertoire HTBI primers and Arm-PCR of CDR3 regions, TCR beta libraries were built. Via MiXCR, TCRdb re-called the multiplex PCR reads, giving one row per CDR3 protein. The sample shows 620,000 or so distinct CDR3 sequences, less than 20% of them seen only once. Many counts were recorded for this clonotype. Its antigen is currently unknown. This sample was also put to use in a study of T cells in Graves' hyperthyroidism and ophthalmopathy. That report adds: With the HTBI primer set, the TCR CDR3 went through a first round of RT-PCR.

This clonotype originated in a woman between 25 and 40 years old with Graves disease. The chain recombines TRBV27 with TRBJ2-1; no clear D. Specimen: peripheral blood mononuclear cells (PBMCs), collected at new diagnosis, from a patient treated with antithyroid drugs. The CDR3 coding sequence is TGTGCCAGCGGTGGGGATGGCTCCTACAATGAGCAGTTCTTC. Translation gives CASGGDGSYNEQFF.